These 8 T cell receptor beta chains were all obtained from the same sample, sequenced in a study of cytomegalovirus exposure and HLA in healthy donors. TCRdb keeps only in-frame clones here, not all; method: immunoSEQ multiplex PCR. The sample records approximately 150,000 clones, roughly nine tenths being singletons. Sequences were obtained from PBMCs. The receptor source for this set is a man younger than 35 in good health and CMV-seropositive.

The rearrangement uses TRBV5-4 and TRBJ2-1, with D uncertain. The V end lost 4 bases, the J end lost 0 bases, and 14 bases lay between the germline ends. There are 16 residues in the CDR3. Germline assignment: CDR1 SGHNT and CDR2 YYREEE (reference sequence). This chain's CDR3 is CASSPTDLISYNEQFF. CDR3 DNA: TGTGCCAGCAGCCCGACTGATTTGATCTCCTACAATGAGCAGTTCTTC.

This chain connects TRBV4-3 to TRBJ2-1; 12 bases agree with TRBD2. CDR3 length equals 16 residues. With 4 bases clipped from V and 7 bases from J, the junction kept 8 bases outside the gene matches. Germline assignment: CDR1 LGHNA and CDR2 YSLEER. This chain's CDR3 is CASSPRHGLAGNEQFF. Written as DNA, the CDR3 is TGCGCCAGCAGCCCCAGGCATGGACTAGCGGGAAATGAGCAGTTCTTC.

The chain links TRBV7-6 to TRBJ2-2, with 12 bases matching TRBD2. Trimming at V came to 4 bases and at J to 6 bases, leaving 9 bases not matched to a gene. The CDR3 is made up of 17 amino acids. Per germline, CDR1 SGHVS and CDR2 FNYEAQ. The CDR3 reads CASSSPSSGGAAGELFF. For the CDR3, the DNA is TGTGCCAGCAGCTCGCCCTCTAGCGGGGGGGCCGCCGGGGAGCTGTTTTTT.

This sequence joins TRBV21-1 and TRBJ1-4; the D segment call TRBD1 is taken from the table without a DNA check. TRBV21-1 represents a pseudogene. The CDR3 loop spans 13 amino acids. CDR3 residues: CASTLGGSEKLFF. The CDR3 DNA reads as TGTGCCAGCACTTTAGGGGGAAGCGAAAAACTGTTTTTT.

The chain combines TRBV5-5 with TRBJ2-1, with D perhaps matching TRBD2 (6 bases). This CDR3 is built from 12 residues. V dropped 4 bases and J dropped 12 bases, with 14 bases sitting between them. Germline values: CDR1 SGHKS, CDR2 YYEKEE (reference sequence). The DNA for the CDR3 is TGTGCCAGCAGCCCGAGGGAGGTCCGGCAGTTCTTC. Residues: CASSPREVRQFF.

This sequence joins TRBV19 and TRBJ1-5; D not resolved. CDR1 is LNHDA and CDR2 is SQIVND in the germline V gene (reference sequence). V was clipped by 3 bases and J by 9 bases, with 9 bases between them. The CDR3 sequence is 12 residues long. The CDR3 region is CASSMRERPQHF. The CDR3 DNA sequence: TGTGCCAGTAGTATGAGGGAACGGCCCCAGCATTTT.

This clone appeared a single time. V gene TRBV4-3 combines with J gene TRBJ2-1, with 7 bases lining up with TRBD1. The CDR3 has 15 residues. The germline V gene encodes CDR1 LGHNA and CDR2 YSLEER. J gave up 6 bases and V 4 bases, and 9 bases lay outside the gene matches. Here the CDR3 reads CASSLMTGLGNEQFF. The CDR3 coding sequence is TGCGCCAGCAGCCTAATGACAGGGTTGGGCAATGAGCAGTTCTTC.

This chain joins TRBV11-2 and TRBJ2-7, with a possible D match to TRBD1 (5 bases). Germline assignment: CDR1 SGHAT and CDR2 FQNNGV. V lost 1 base, J lost 1 base, and 11 bases lay in between. This CDR3 has 15 residues. CDR3 loop: CASSLVVTESYEQYF. CDR3 DNA: TGTGCCAGCAGCTTAGTGGTGACAGAGTCCTACGAGCAGTACTTC.